A few counts support the clone carrying this TCR beta chain. What it binds is unknown. This sample was taken from a study of identical twins. Overall study results and limits: Whereas memory repertoires showed no such difference, abundant cord blood beta clonotypes carried fewer insertions. Less excess twin sharing appeared in beta out-of-frame sequences.

Healthy Caucasians, and only they, were the donors. Unique molecular identifiers were present on the cDNA, which also gained a universal primer site by template switching. MiXCR was run by TCRdb on the 5' RACE reads, yielding one entry per CDR3 protein. The sample shows about 450,000 distinct CDR3 sequences, roughly 18% of them seen only once. There are 13 residues in the CDR3. V was trimmed by 4 bases and J by 3 bases, leaving 11 bases between them. From germline, CDR1 is SGHRS and CDR2 YFSETQ. The sample consisted of naive T cells sorted from blood. This receptor was taken from a man aged 45 to 65 in good health. The chain recombines TRBV5-1 with TRBJ2-7; D perhaps matches TRBD1 (5 bases). CDR3 in DNA: TGCGCCAGCAGCAGAGACAGAATCTACGAGCAGTACTTC. Its protein product is CASSRDRIYEQYF.